These 15 T cell receptor beta chains share one sample of origin, sequenced in a study of blood T cell repertoires in COVID-19. Assay used: immunoSEQ multiplex PCR; TCRdb lists only in-frame clones, some missing. This table has 100,000 to 150,000 clones, roughly 74% appearing once. What was sequenced was peripheral blood. These receptor sequences come from a man between 60 and 75 years old with acute or convalescent COVID-19.

The CDR3 loop reads CASSLEGTANTEAFF. In DNA form, the CDR3 reads TGTGCCAGCAGCTTAGAAGGGACAGCGAACACTGAAGCTTTCTTT. V is TRBV7-9 and J is TRBJ1-1; 7 nucleotides agree with TRBD1. CDR1 is SEHNR and CDR2 is FQNEAQ in the germline V gene (reference sequence). The CDR3 sequence is 15 residues long. The junction had 3 bases not matched to a gene; V was cut back by 1 base and J by 1 base.

The rearrangement uses TRBV6-5 and TRBJ1-2, with TRBD1 matching 7 bases. V dropped 6 bases and J dropped 7; count of bases not matched to a gene: 8. The CDR3 runs to 13 residues. Germline CDR1 and CDR2: MNHEY and SVGAGI. CDR3 DNA: TGTGCCAGCAGACCGACAGGGTACGGTGGCTACACCTTC. Protein product: CASRPTGYGGYTF.

The chain has TRBV29-1 and TRBJ1-1; D uncertain. V was cut by 4 bases and J by 7 bases, with 7 bases left in between. The germline V gene has CDR1 SQVTM and CDR2 ANQGSEA. There are 10 residues in the CDR3. The CDR3 coding sequence is TGCAGCGTTGGGGAGATTGAAGCTTTCTTT. Translated: CSVGEIEAFF.

This rearrangement joins TRBV7-2 to TRBJ2-1; a weak D match, TRBD2 (6 bases). The V and J ends lost 3 bases and 9 bases respectively, with 18 bases between them. The CDR3 spans 15 residues. Germline V gene data show CDR1 as SGHTA and CDR2 as FQGNSA. CDR3 protein: CASSFRDSKSGEQFF. The CDR3 DNA sequence: TGTGCCAGCAGCTTCCGGGACTCCAAATCCGGTGAGCAGTTCTTC.

This clone was detected once. CDR3 protein: CAIGLGGIDEQYF. The CDR3 nucleotides are TGTGCCATAGGACTGGGTGGGATCGACGAGCAGTACTTC. The chain carries TRBV21-1 and TRBJ2-7; TRBD2 reflects the table's D call only, with no check against the DNA. TRBV21-1 is classified as a pseudogene. The CDR3 is 13 amino acids.

The DNA for the CDR3 is TGTGCCAGCAGCCTCATCGGTAACGGGGAGCTGTTTTTT. Amino acid sequence: CASSLIGNGELFF. This rearrangement joins TRBV3-1 (or the pseudogene TRBV3-2) to TRBJ2-2; the D is unclear. Trimming left V 4 bases short and J 7 bases short, with 10 bases between. Germline CDR1 reads LGHDT; CDR2 reads YNNKEL (reference sequence). CDR3 length: 13 residues.

This clone was counted between two and nine times. The junction shows a germline mismatch at one end, possibly a read error. The chain carries TRBV2 and TRBJ2-7; 9 bases agree with TRBD1. Germline CDR1 SNHLY, CDR2 FYNNEI. CDR3 length: 12 residues. CDR3 protein: CATSEGPGQGPF. As DNA, the CDR3 is TGTGCCACTTCGGAAGGACCGGGACAGGGACCATTC.

This chain connects TRBV6-5 to TRBJ2-7; maybe TRBD1 (6 bases). V was clipped by 10 bases and J by 0 bases, with 19 bases between them. Germline V gene data show CDR1 as MNHEY and CDR2 as SVGAGI. The CDR3 sequence is 15 residues long. DNA of the CDR3: TGTGCCACCGAACTCGACAGGACGAGCTCCTACGAGCAGTACTTC. This sequence encodes CATELDRTSSYEQYF.

The genes are TRBV5-3 and TRBJ2-7; maybe TRBD2 (6 bases). TRBV5-3 is identified as an open reading frame with a role that is uncertain. The CDR3 spans 12 residues. Trimming shortened V by 1 base and J by 6 bases, and 8 bases separated the two germline ends. CDR3 protein: CARSLPGGEQYF. Here the CDR3 DNA reads TGTGCCAGAAGCTTGCCCGGGGGCGAGCAGTACTTC.

This clone was observed a handful of times. For the CDR3, the DNA is TGTGCCAGCAGCCAAGCCCGAGTACGGAGCACTGAAGCTTTCTTT. Its protein is CASSQARVRSTEAFF. The chain couples TRBV14 to TRBJ1-1; D unclear. In germline, CDR1 is SGHDN, CDR2 FVKESK. The CDR3 runs to 15 residues. The V end was cut by 1 base, the J end by 4 bases, with 13 bases between.

The chain is built from TRBV4-2 and TRBJ1-3; tentatively, D is TRBD1 (5 bases). The CDR3 is 17 residues long. The V end was cut by 0 bases, the J end by 4 bases, with 16 bases between. Per germline, CDR1 LGHNA and CDR2 YNFKEQ. CDR3 sequence reads: CASSQDRSVWGGNTIYF. DNA of the CDR3: TGTGCCAGCAGCCAAGATAGGTCAGTCTGGGGCGGAAACACCATATATTTT.

The chain recombines TRBV2 with TRBJ1-2; D is unclear. Germline V gives CDR1 SNHLY, CDR2 FYNNEI. This CDR3 contains 12 residues. The V end was cut by 6 bases, the J end by 2 bases, with 7 bases between. As DNA, the CDR3 is TGTGCCAGCAGGGCCCAGAACTATGGCTACACCTTC. Its protein is CASRAQNYGYTF.

In this sample, this clone turned up once. Other DNA sequences in the sample encode the same CDR3. This chain connects TRBV2 to TRBJ1-5; the match to TRBD1 covers 12 bases. V shed 4 bases, J shed 7 bases, and the junction held 2 bases outside the gene matches. CDR3 size: 14 residues. The germline V gene has CDR1 SNHLY and CDR2 FYNNEI. CDR3 sequence reads: CASSVGTGGQPQHF. The CDR3 DNA sequence: TGTGCCAGCAGTGTCGGGACAGGGGGCCAGCCCCAGCATTTT.

As to this clone: This likely comes from a read error, as the CDR3 has no conserved phenylalanine or tryptophan at its end. No DNA is shown, since the ends of the CDR3 on it are uncertain; the CDR3 is the one TCRdb lists. The chain recombines TRBV2 with TRBJ1-4; no check of the table's D call, TRBD1, against the DNA was made. Germline loops: CDR1 SNHLY, CDR2 FYNNEI. A total of 13 residues make up the CDR3, ends included. The CDR3 sequence: CASSEAGKGQPVV.

CDR3 residues: CASEASTDTQYF. The CDR3 DNA reads as TGTGCCAGCGAAGCTAGCACAGATACGCAGTATTTT. The V gene is TRBV9, the J gene TRBJ2-3; no reliable D call. The CDR3 contains 12 residues. The V end was cut by 7 bases, the J end by 0 bases, with 6 bases between. Germline V lookup: CDR1 SGDLS, CDR2 YYNGEE.